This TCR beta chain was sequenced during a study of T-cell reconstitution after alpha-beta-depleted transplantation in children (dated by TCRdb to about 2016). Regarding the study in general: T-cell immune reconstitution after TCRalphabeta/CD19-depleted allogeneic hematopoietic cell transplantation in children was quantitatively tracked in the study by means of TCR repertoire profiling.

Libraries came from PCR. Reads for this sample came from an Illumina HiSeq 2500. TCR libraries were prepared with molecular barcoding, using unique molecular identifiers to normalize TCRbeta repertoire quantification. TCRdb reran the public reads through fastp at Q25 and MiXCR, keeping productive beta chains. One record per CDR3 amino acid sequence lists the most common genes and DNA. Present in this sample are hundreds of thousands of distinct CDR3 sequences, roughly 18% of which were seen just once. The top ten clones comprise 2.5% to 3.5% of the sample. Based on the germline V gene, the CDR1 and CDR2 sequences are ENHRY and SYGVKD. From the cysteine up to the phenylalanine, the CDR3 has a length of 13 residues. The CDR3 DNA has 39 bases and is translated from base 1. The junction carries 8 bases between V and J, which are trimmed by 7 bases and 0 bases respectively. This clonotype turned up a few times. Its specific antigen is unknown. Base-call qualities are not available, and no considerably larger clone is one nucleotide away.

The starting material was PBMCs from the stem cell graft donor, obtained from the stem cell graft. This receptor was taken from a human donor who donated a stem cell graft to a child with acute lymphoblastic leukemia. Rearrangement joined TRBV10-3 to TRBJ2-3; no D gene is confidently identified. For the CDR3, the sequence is CAINPDSTDTQYF. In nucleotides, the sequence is TGTGCCATCAACCCAGACAGCACAGATACGCAGTATTTT.